This T cell receptor beta chain emerged from a study of shared clonotypes between healthy human individuals (dated by TCRdb to the early 2020s). With respect to the entire study: A couple of women and a few men aged 18 to 49 years were included in the cohort. For each donor, three plates each were used for CD4 naive and CD4 memory, two plates were used for CD8 naive, and one plate was used for CD8 memory. To estimate repertoire size and how much clonotype sharing occurs between individuals, the study deeply sequenced the blood TCR repertoires of roughly 5 healthy adults. Different laboratories and diverse techniques were used to prepare libraries and sequence TCR repertoires, to increase sequencing depth and limit assay-specific biases. Each donor's leukapheresis produced roughly between about 0.9 and 9.5 billion PBMCs. Results the study describes overall, beyond this receptor: Even with the large sequencing depth, rarefaction of the sorted-subset datasets indicated that sequencing was incomplete. Based on pairwise subsampling, the degree of clonotype sharing among donors was expected to be affected by sequencing depth. Compared with non-shared clonotypes, the clonotypes found in all four sorted-subset donors had higher generation probabilities. Because the study included only a small number of donors, the genetic and exposure-history diversity represented was limited. Sampling was restricted to blood, and TCR repertoires in tissue are likely to differ from TCR repertoires in blood. Naive subsets generally had larger estimated clonotype richness than memory subsets did. Roughly 5% of naive CD4, 3% to 4% of naive CD8, roughly 2.4% of memory CD4, and around 0.42% of memory CD8 clonotypes were shared across several donors.

Using the deep immunoSEQ assay, TCR CDR3 regions were amplified from genomic DNA by multiplex PCR. Genomic DNA extracted from each cell subset was distributed evenly over all wells of several immunoSEQ 96-well plates, and each plate served as one replicate. For sorted subsets, each replicate PCR was loaded with approximately 0.2 ug genomic DNA, equivalent to 30,000 or so T cell genomes. Purified libraries were measured with a Qubit 3.0 fluorometer, size-checked on a Bioanalyzer 2100, and measured again with the KAPA Library Quantification kit. A separate single-read 150-cycle Illumina NextSeq 550 flow cell was used to sequence each immunoSEQ 96-well plate. Under the source paper's analysis protocol: Because the immunoSEQ output held only junctional sequences and lacked quality scores, the filtering could not match the filtering applied to full-length reads. Sequences were annotated with PyIR, a Python wrapper for IgBLAST v1.9, using IMGT germline references to assign V/J genes and CDR3. Reads with weak V/J assignments (E-value above 1e-6), missing CDR3, stop codons, out-of-frame junctions, or ambiguous translated residues were removed. A V3J clonotype was defined by an identical inferred V gene, J gene, and CDR3 amino acid sequence. Percentage overlap between repertoires was calculated by dividing the number of shared unique clonotypes by the size of the smaller repertoire. Repertoire richness was assessed with RTK rarefaction, the Chao1 estimator, and Recon v2.1 estimates of unobserved clonotypes. For all TCRbeta clonotypes obtained by the gDNA method from a handful of donors, generation probabilities were computed with OLGA. As stored in TCRdb, this immuneACCESS dataset retains in-frame rearrangements with V and J assigned. A fraction of the clones does not appear; measured against another copy, unresolved V genes explain less than half of the discrepancy, and the remainder lacks a known reason. V, J and clone size reflect that table, while D and trimming were determined from the DNA. In all, the sample holds over a million clones, and around 98.5% of those were seen once. The top ten clones comprise approximately 0.38% of the sample.

The donors were healthy, HIV-negative adults with no recently reported acute infections or vaccinations. Every donor was a Caucasian adult living in Nashville, Tennessee, USA. CD4+ T cells were enriched through magnetic negative selection, after which naive cells were positively selected on CD45RA and the remaining negative fraction served as the memory subset. After blood collection by leukapheresis, PBMCs were isolated using Ficoll-Histopaque density gradient centrifugation and then cryopreserved in the vapor phase of liquid nitrogen. Analytical flow cytometry was used to check the purity and quantity of every magnetically sorted T cell population. Each sorted fraction had its genomic DNA isolated and then quantified by UV absorbance on a Nanodrop 2000c. On this clone itself: What this receptor recognizes is not known. Per-nucleotide qualities are absent, and no much larger clonotype sits a single base away.

Its CDR3 holds 15 amino acids, cysteine through phenylalanine. The only DNA kept is the CDR3, 45 bases in frame from the first base. At the junction V is shortened by 4 bases and J by 5 bases; bases outside the gene matches: 11. The germline V gene encodes CDR1 SGDLS and CDR2 YYNGEE. This sequence originates from a man aged 25-45 years in good health. The material sequenced was naive CD4+ T cells sorted from blood. What the cell subset or site label conveys for this sample: CD45RA+ positively selected. The rearrangement joined TRBV9 to TRBJ2-5; 7 of the junction bases match TRBD1. Read as DNA, the sequence is TGTGCCAGCAGCCCAGGGGACAGATCACGGGAGACCCAGTACTTC. It specifies CASSPGDRSRETQYF.